This T cell receptor (beta chain) was captured by sequencing in a study of T cells expressing NK-cell markers. At the level of the study: One of eight sequenced donors was HCMV-seronegative; the other seven were seropositive. General observations from the study: These clonotypes additionally ranked first within the CD3+CD56-NKG2C+ fraction of a few donors.

On this clonotype: Antigen unknown.

Generation of TCR beta cDNA was performed by 5'RACE template switching incorporating UMIs. TCRdb reprocessed the 5' RACE reads, keeping one entry per CDR3 protein, no DNA. The table lists more than 400,000 distinct CDR3 sequences, with approximately 7% in the top ten. The CDR3 covers 11 residues. Germline V gives CDR1 GTSNPN, CDR2 SVGIG (reference sequence). The chain has TRBV30 and TRBJ1-2; TCRdb names TRBD1, which stays unverified in the absence of DNA. Sequencing input: blood T cells: a sorted CD56 or NKG2C T cell subset, CD4+ or CD8+ T cells, or bulk PBMC T cells (not recorded which). The clonotype originates from a woman aged 18 to 75 in good health. CDR3 protein: CAWTGPYGYTF.